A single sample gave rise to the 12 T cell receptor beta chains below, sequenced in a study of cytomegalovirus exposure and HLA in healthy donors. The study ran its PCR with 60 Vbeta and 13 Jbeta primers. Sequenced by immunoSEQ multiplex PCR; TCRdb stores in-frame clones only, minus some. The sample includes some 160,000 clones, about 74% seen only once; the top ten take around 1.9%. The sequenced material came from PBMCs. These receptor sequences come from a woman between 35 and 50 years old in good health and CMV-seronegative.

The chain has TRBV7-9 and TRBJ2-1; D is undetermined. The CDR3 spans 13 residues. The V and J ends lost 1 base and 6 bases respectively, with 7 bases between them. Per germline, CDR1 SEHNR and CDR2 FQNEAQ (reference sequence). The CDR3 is CASSLGGSNEQFF. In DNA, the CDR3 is TGTGCCAGCAGCTTAGGAGGTAGCAATGAGCAGTTCTTC.

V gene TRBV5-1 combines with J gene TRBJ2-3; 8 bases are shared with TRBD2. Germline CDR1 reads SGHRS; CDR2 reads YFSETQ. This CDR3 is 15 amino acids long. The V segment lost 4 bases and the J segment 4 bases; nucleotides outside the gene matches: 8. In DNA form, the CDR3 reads TGCGCCAGCAGCCCCCCCAGCGGGAGCGCAGATACGCAGTATTTT. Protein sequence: CASSPPSGSADTQYF.

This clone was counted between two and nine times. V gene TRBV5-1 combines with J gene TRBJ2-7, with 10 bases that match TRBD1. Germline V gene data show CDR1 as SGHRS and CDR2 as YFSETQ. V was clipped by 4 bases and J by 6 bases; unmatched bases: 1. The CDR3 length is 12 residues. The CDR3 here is CASSRDRGEQYF. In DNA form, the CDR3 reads TGCGCCAGCAGCCGGGACAGGGGCGAGCAGTACTTC.

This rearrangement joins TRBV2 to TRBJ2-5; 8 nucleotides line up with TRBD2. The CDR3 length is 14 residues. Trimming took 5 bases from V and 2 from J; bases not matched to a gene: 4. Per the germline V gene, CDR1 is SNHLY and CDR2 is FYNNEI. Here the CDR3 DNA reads TGTGCCAGCAGTTACGGGACTAGGCAAGAGACCCAGTACTTC. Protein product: CASSYGTRQETQYF.

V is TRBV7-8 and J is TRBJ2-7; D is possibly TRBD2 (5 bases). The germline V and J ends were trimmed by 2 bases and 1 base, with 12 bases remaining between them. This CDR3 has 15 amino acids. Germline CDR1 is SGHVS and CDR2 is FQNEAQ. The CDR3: CASSLPTRTSYEQYF. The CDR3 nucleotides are TGTGCCAGCAGCTTACCGACACGGACTTCCTACGAGCAGTACTTC.

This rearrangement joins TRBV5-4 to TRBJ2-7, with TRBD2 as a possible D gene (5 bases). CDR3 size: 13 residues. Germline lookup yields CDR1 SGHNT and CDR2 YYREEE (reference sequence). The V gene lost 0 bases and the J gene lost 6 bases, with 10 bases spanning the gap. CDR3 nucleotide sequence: TGTGCCAGCAGCTTGGTAGAGGGCGGCGAGCAGTACTTC. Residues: CASSLVEGGEQYF.

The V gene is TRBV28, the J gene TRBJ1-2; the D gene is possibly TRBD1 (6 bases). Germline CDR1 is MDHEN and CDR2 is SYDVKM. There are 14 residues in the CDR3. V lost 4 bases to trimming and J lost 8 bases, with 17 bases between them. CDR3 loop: CASSSGGARNGYTF. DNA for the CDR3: TGTGCCAGCAGTTCCGGGGGGGCTCGAAACGGCTACACCTTC.

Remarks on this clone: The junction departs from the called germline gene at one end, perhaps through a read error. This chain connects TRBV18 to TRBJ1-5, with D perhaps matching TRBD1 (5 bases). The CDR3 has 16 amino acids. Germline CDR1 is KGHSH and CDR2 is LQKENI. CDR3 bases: TGTGCCGGCTCACCGTTCCTCCGACAGCTCAATCAGCCCCAGCATTTT. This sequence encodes CAGSPFLRQLNQPQHF.

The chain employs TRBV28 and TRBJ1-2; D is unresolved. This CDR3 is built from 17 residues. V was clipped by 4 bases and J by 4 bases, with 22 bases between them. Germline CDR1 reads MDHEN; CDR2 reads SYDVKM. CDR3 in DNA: TGTGCCAGCAGTTACCGACCGTTTCGGGTGACCATCTATGGCTACACCTTC. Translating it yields CASSYRPFRVTIYGYTF.

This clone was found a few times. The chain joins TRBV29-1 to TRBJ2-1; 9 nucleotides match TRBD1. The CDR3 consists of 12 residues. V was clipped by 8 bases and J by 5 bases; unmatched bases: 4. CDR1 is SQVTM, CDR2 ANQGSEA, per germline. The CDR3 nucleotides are TGCAGCTCCTGGACAGGGGACAATGAGCAGTTCTTC. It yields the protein CSSWTGDNEQFF.

The CDR3, as DNA: TGTGCCAGCAGTCCTAATAATCCCTACAATGAGCAGTTCTTC. This sequence encodes CASSPNNPYNEQFF. The chain is built from TRBV2 and TRBJ2-1; D is unresolved. Per the germline V gene, CDR1 is SNHLY and CDR2 is FYNNEI. The CDR3 contains 14 residues. The ends were cut back, 5 bases at V and 2 bases at J, with 10 bases in the middle.

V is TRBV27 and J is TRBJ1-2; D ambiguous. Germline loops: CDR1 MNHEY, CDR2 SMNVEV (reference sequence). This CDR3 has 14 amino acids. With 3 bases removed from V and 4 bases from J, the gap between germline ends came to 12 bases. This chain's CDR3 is CASSLSAPGYGYTF. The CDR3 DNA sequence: TGTGCCAGCAGTTTGTCAGCCCCAGGCTATGGCTACACCTTC.